This T cell receptor (beta chain) was documented in a study of blood T cell repertoires in COVID-19. Looking at the study overall: The samples span acute and convalescent COVID-19 from the United States, Italy and Spain. T cells, B-cell-depleted T cells, or PBMCs provided the cDNA or gDNA that served as material.

In the study's own analysis: From reference gene primer amplification, estimates of nucleated cell counts were derived. Only in-frame clones appear in the TCRdb table, and some are missing; sequencing was by immunoSEQ multiplex PCR. For V, J and clone size, that table is used; D and trimming come from the DNA. This repertoire shows under 300,000 clones, around 80% found once; its top ten account for more than 1.2%. After removal of 4 bases from V and 6 bases from J, the junction contained 16 bases not matched to a gene. This CDR3 spans 16 amino acids. CDR1 and CDR2 (germline): SGHNT, YYREEE (reference sequence).

The sample taken for sequencing was peripheral blood. This TCR was recovered from a woman between 40 and 50 years old who had recovered from COVID-19. The J gene is TRBJ2-7, the V gene TRBV5-4; 7 bases match TRBD1. CDR3 nucleotide sequence: TGTGCCAGCAGCCATTTTACGACAGACAGGGACGGCGAGCAGTACTTC. Translation gives CASSHFTTDRDGEQYF.